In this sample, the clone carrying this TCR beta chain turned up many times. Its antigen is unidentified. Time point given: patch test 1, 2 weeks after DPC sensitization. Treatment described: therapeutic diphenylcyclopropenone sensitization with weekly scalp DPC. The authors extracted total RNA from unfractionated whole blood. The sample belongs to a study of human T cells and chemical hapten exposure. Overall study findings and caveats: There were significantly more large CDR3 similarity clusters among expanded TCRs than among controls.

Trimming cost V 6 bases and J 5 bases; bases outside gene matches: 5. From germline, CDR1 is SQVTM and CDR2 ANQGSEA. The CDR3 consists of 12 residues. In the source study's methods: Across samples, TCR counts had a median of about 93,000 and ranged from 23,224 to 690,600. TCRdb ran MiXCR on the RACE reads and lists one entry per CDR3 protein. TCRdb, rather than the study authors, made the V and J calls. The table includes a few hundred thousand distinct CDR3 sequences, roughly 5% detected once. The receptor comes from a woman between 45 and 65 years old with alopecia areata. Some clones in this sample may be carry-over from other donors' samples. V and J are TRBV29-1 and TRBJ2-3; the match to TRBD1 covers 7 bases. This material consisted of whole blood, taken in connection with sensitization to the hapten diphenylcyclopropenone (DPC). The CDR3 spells CSVPTGQDTQYF. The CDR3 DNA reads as TGCAGCGTACCGACAGGGCAAGATACGCAGTATTTT.